The present T cell receptor (beta chain) was sequenced within a study of Ad26.COV2.S vaccination and SARS-CoV-2 variants. About this clone itself: Its antigen is undetermined.

Regarding the study as a whole: Substantial response breadth was reportedly seen for spike-specific CD8+ and CD4+ T cells after vaccination. An underestimation of total T cell responses may have resulted from the TCR breadth and depth analyses.

Data came from immunoSEQ multiplex PCR; TCRdb stores just in-frame clones and leaves some out. The table includes some 190,000 clones, around nine tenths detected once. The receptor's source is a human donor who had recovered from COVID-19. The sequencing here drew on peripheral blood, taken after recovery from COVID-19.

CDR3 in DNA: TGTGCCAGCTCACCGGACAGGACAGCTAACTATGGCTACACCTTC. Translating it yields CASSPDRTANYGYTF. The rearrangement links TRBV18 to TRBJ1-2, with 7 bases lining up with TRBD1. V was clipped by 3 bases and J by 0 bases; unmatched bases: 4. From germline, CDR1 is KGHSH and CDR2 LQKENI. This CDR3 region has 15 residues.